This T cell receptor (beta chain) came from a study of blood T cell repertoires in COVID-19. This clone has just a few counts. CDR1 and CDR2 (germline): SEHNR, FQNEAQ (reference sequence). Between the trimmed V and J ends, which lost 1 base and 6 bases, there was a span of 16 bases. CDR3 size: 16 residues. The repertoire was sequenced with immunoSEQ multiplex PCR; TCRdb's copy has only in-frame clones and lacks some. The data show 40,000 to 60,000 clones, 84% seen once. The sample comprised peripheral blood. This sequence was found in a human donor in a cohort sampled during active COVID-19. This chain uses TRBV7-9 with TRBJ2-4, with TRBD2 as a possible D gene (6 bases). The CDR3 nucleotides are TGTGCCAGCAGCTTAGGGGGGGACCACGGGCTAAACATTCAGTACTTC. This translates into CASSLGGDHGLNIQYF.